Listed below are T cell receptor beta chains from one sample, sequenced in a study of Ad26.COV2.S vaccination and SARS-CoV-2 variants. Generated by immunoSEQ multiplex PCR, the TCRdb table keeps only in-frame clones and is missing some. The sample gives some 320,000 clones, around four fifths of which show up once; 2% to 2.5% is in the top ten. The sequenced sample was peripheral blood, obtained in a trial of Ad26.COV2.S vaccine versus placebo. Receptors were obtained from a person between 18 and 60 years old who received the Ad26.COV2.S COVID-19 vaccine or a placebo. The CDR3 runs from the conserved cysteine through the conserved F or W. Each record gives: J gene, V gene, clone size, D gene, CDR3 protein, CDR3 DNA. A D gene is named only where the DNA matches it firmly. The size field is filled for only some rows; it gives once, few, many or a size class.

J gene: TRBJ2-4
V gene: TRBV5-4
clone size: once
D gene: NA
CDR3 protein: CASSFKGAKNIQYF
CDR3 DNA: TGTGCCAGCAGCTTCAAGGGGGCCAAAAACATTCAGTACTTC

J gene: TRBJ2-3
V gene: TRBV12-3/TRBV12-4
clone size: NA
D gene: NA
CDR3 protein: CASSFPLATQYF
CDR3 DNA: TGTGCCAGCAGTTTTCCCCTTGCTACGCAGTATTTT

J gene: TRBJ1-1
V gene: TRBV20-1
clone size: NA
D gene: NA
CDR3 protein: CSAMDWARAFF
CDR3 DNA: TGCAGTGCTATGGACTGGGCTCGGGCTTTCTTT

J gene: TRBJ2-2
V gene: TRBV7-9
clone size: NA
D gene: TRBD2
CDR3 protein: CASSPLAGANTGELFF
CDR3 DNA: TGTGCCAGCAGCCCACTAGCGGGGGCGAACACCGGGGAGCTGTTTTTT

J gene: TRBJ1-4
V gene: TRBV2
clone size: NA
D gene: TRBD1
CDR3 protein: CASRATTGGEEKLFF
CDR3 DNA: TGTGCCAGCAGAGCCACGACAGGGGGTGAAGAAAAACTGTTTTTT

J gene: TRBJ2-1
V gene: TRBV5-1
clone size: NA
D gene: NA
CDR3 protein: CASSLVWGEQFF
CDR3 DNA: TGCGCCAGCAGCTTGGTGTGGGGCGAGCAGTTCTTC

J gene: TRBJ1-2
V gene: TRBV27
clone size: NA
D gene: TRBD1
CDR3 protein: CASSSIPGQGVGGYTF
CDR3 DNA: TGTGCCAGCAGTTCTATCCCGGGACAGGGGGTAGGGGGCTACACCTTC

J gene: TRBJ2-3
V gene: TRBV14
clone size: NA
D gene: TRBD2
CDR3 protein: CASSRASGGPRDTQYF
CDR3 DNA: TGTGCCAGCAGCCGAGCTTCGGGGGGGCCTAGAGATACGCAGTATTTT

J gene: TRBJ2-7
V gene: TRBV5-1
clone size: NA
D gene: NA
CDR3 protein: CASSLAIGGAYEQYF
CDR3 DNA: TGCGCCAGCAGCCTTGCTATCGGAGGGGCCTACGAGCAGTACTTC

J gene: TRBJ1-4
V gene: TRBV7-3
clone size: once
D gene: NA
CDR3 protein: CASSEMGGAGEKLFF
CDR3 DNA: TGTGCCAGCAGCGAAATGGGGGGCGCAGGTGAAAAACTGTTTTTT

J gene: TRBJ1-1
V gene: TRBV6-5
clone size: NA
D gene: NA
CDR3 protein: CASLGPGEAFF
CDR3 DNA: TGTGCCAGCTTAGGGCCAGGAGAAGCTTTCTTT

J gene: TRBJ1-6
V gene: TRBV5-5
clone size: NA
D gene: NA
CDR3 protein: CASSLAGRFSDNSPLHF
CDR3 DNA: TGTGCCAGCAGCTTGGCCGGCAGGTTCTCCGATAATTCACCCCTCCACTTT

J gene: TRBJ2-1
V gene: TRBV7-8
clone size: NA
D gene: NA
CDR3 protein: CASSLGAGIYYNEQFF
CDR3 DNA: TGTGCCAGCAGCTTAGGGGCAGGGATTTACTACAATGAGCAGTTCTTC

J gene: TRBJ1-6
V gene: TRBV5-6
clone size: NA
D gene: NA
CDR3 protein: CASSLVSPASSPLHF
CDR3 DNA: TGTGCCAGCAGCTTGGTGTCTCCTGCCTCTTCACCCCTCCACTTT

J gene: TRBJ2-4
V gene: TRBV2
clone size: NA
D gene: NA
CDR3 protein: CASSMDQLAKNIQYF
CDR3 DNA: TGTGCCAGCAGTATGGATCAACTAGCCAAAAACATTCAGTACTTC

J gene: TRBJ1-2
V gene: TRBV6-5
clone size: NA
D gene: NA
CDR3 protein: CVSIPAPIPAGYTF
CDR3 DNA: TGTGTCAGCATCCCCGCGCCCATCCCCGCAGGCTACACCTTC

J gene: TRBJ1-1
V gene: TRBV6-5
clone size: once
D gene: TRBD1
CDR3 protein: CASRRTGGGTEAFF
CDR3 DNA: TGTGCCAGCAGAAGGACAGGGGGGGGCACTGAAGCTTTCTTT

J gene: TRBJ1-6
V gene: TRBV4-2
clone size: NA
D gene: NA
CDR3 protein: CASSQDLALANSPLHF
CDR3 DNA: TGTGCCAGCAGCCAAGATTTGGCATTAGCCAATTCACCCCTCCACTTT

J gene: TRBJ1-6
V gene: TRBV14
clone size: NA
D gene: NA
CDR3 protein: CASSPWGGLASYNSPLHF
CDR3 DNA: TGTGCCAGCAGCCCCTGGGGGGGACTCGCCTCCTATAATTCACCCCTCCACTTT

J gene: TRBJ2-3
V gene: TRBV5-4
clone size: NA
D gene: NA
CDR3 protein: CASGEGAGDTQYF
CDR3 DNA: TGTGCCAGCGGAGAGGGCGCAGGAGATACGCAGTATTTT

J gene: TRBJ2-1
V gene: TRBV7-3
clone size: once
D gene: NA
CDR3 protein: CASSEGGEQFF
CDR3 DNA: TGTGCCAGCAGCGAGGGGGGTGAGCAGTTCTTC

J gene: TRBJ2-3
V gene: TRBV25-1
clone size: NA
D gene: TRBD2
CDR3 protein: CASSEGLAEPTDTQYF
CDR3 DNA: TGTGCCAGCAGTGAGGGACTAGCGGAACCCACAGATACGCAGTATTTT

J gene: TRBJ1-2
V gene: TRBV5-4
clone size: NA
D gene: NA
CDR3 protein: CASSARTESGYTF
CDR3 DNA: TGTGCCAGCAGCGCCCGGACAGAGTCGGGCTACACCTTC

J gene: TRBJ2-7
V gene: TRBV3-1/TRBV3-2
clone size: NA
D gene: TRBD2
CDR3 protein: CASSQSQTRLAGFDEQYF
CDR3 DNA: TGTGCCAGCAGCCAGTCCCAGACAAGACTAGCGGGGTTCGACGAGCAGTACTTC

J gene: TRBJ2-7
V gene: TRBV7-9
clone size: once
D gene: NA
CDR3 protein: CASSHQIYEQYF
CDR3 DNA: TGTGCCAGCAGCCATCAAATCTACGAGCAGTACTTC